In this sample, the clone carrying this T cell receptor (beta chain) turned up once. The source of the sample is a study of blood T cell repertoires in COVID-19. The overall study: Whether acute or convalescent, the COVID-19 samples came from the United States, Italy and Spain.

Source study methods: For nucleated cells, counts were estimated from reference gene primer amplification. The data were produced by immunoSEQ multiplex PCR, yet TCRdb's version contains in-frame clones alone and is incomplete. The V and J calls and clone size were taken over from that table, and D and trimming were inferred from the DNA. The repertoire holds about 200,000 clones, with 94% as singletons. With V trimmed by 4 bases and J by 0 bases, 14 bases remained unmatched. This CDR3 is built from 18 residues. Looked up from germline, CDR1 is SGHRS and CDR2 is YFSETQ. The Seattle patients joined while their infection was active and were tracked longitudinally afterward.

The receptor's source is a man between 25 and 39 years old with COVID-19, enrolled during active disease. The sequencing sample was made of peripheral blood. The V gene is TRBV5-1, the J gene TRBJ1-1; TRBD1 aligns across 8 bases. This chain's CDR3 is CASSLSGQGGWVNTEAFF. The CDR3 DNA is TGCGCCAGCAGCCTAAGCGGACAGGGAGGTTGGGTGAACACTGAAGCTTTCTTT.